This T cell receptor (beta chain) is drawn from a study of blood T cell repertoires in COVID-19. For the study at large: The United States, Italy and Spain were the sources of the acute and convalescent COVID-19 samples. Sources were T cells, B-cell-depleted T cells, or PBMCs; the material itself was cDNA or gDNA.

Authors' methods: Amplification of reference gene primers was used by the study to estimate nucleated cell counts. Profiled with immunoSEQ multiplex PCR; TCRdb holds only in-frame clones, not every one. The DNA was the basis for D and trimming; V, J and clone size are from that table. Among around 100,000 clones listed, roughly 84% were seen once. CDR1 is ENHRY and CDR2 is SYGVKD in the germline V gene. The V end was cut by 3 bases, the J end by 3 bases, with 3 bases between. The CDR3 spans 12 residues. This sequence joins TRBV10-3 and TRBJ2-1; D unclear. The receptor comes from a man aged 40-50 years with acute or convalescent COVID-19. The sequenced material came from peripheral blood. CDR3 residues: CAISEYYNEQFF. Written as DNA, the CDR3 is TGTGCCATCAGTGAATACTACAATGAGCAGTTCTTC.